This entry lists 3 T cell receptor beta chains sequenced from one sample in a study of T cells after yellow fever vaccination. TCRdb independently ran MiXCR on the 5' RACE reads; one entry per CDR3 protein. Of roughly 240,000 distinct CDR3 sequences detected, 5.5% to 8.5% appear once; the ten largest clones hold around 1%. The sample in question was CD4+ T cells sorted from PBMCs, obtained on the day of the yellow fever booster vaccination. The receptors were sampled from a man aged 25 to 40 who received the YFV17D yellow fever vaccine.

This clonotype was observed many times. The J gene is TRBJ2-5, the V gene TRBV11-2; 7 bases line up with TRBD1. Germline V gene lookup returns CDR1 SGHAT and CDR2 FQNNGV. Trimming took 5 bases from V and 2 from J; bases not matched to a gene: 5. CDR3 length: 14 amino acids. Written as DNA, the CDR3 is TGTGCCAGCAGCCCTAGGACAGGTCAAGAGACCCAGTACTTC. Residues: CASSPRTGQETQYF.

Many counts were recorded for this clonotype. The CDR3 protein is CASSWRGRGTDTQYF. As DNA, the CDR3 is TGTGCCAGCAGCTGGCGCGGCCGGGGGACAGATACGCAGTATTTT. This chain joins TRBV7-2 and TRBJ2-3; D is possibly TRBD2 (6 bases). Germline V lookup: CDR1 SGHTA, CDR2 FQGNSA. V lost 4 bases to trimming and J lost 3 bases, with 14 bases between them. CDR3 length: 15 residues.

This clonotype has a count of ten or more. This chain uses TRBV9 with TRBJ2-1, with D perhaps matching TRBD2 (6 bases). The CDR3 has 15 residues. Germline CDR1 SGDLS, CDR2 YYNGEE. V lost 0 bases to trimming and J lost 9 bases, with 16 bases between them. The CDR3 protein is CASSVGGKGRSEQFF. As DNA, the CDR3 is TGTGCCAGCAGCGTAGGGGGTAAGGGGAGGAGTGAGCAGTTCTTC.